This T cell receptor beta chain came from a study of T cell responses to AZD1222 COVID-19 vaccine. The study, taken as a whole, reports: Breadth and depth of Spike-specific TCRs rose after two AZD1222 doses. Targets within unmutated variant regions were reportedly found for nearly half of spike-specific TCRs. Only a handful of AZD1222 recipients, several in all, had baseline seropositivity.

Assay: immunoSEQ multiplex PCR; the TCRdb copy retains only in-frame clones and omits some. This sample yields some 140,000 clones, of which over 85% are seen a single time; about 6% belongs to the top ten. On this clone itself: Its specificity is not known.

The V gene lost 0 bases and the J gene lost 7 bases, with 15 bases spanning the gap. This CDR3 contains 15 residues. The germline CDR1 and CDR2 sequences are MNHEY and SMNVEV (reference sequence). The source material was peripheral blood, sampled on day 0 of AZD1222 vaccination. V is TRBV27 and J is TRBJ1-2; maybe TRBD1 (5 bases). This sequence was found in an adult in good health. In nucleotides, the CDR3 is TGTGCCAGCAGTTTATCTAACGGGGCAGCTGGTGGCTACACCTTC. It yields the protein CASSLSNGAAGGYTF.